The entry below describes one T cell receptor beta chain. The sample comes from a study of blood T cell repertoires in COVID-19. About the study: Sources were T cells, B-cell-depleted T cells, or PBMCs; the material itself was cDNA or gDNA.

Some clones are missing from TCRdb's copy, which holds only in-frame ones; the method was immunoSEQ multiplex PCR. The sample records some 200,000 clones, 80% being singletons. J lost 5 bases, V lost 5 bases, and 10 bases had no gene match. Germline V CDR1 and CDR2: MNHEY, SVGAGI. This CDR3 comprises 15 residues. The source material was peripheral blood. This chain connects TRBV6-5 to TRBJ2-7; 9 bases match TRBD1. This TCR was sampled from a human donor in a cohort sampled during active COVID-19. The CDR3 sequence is CASSRMGQGGHEQYF. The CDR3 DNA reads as TGTGCCAGCAGTCGGATGGGACAGGGAGGGCACGAGCAGTACTTC.